Following are 5 T cell receptor beta chains from one sample sequenced in a study of blood T cell repertoires in COVID-19. Clones were sequenced by immunoSEQ multiplex PCR, and TCRdb holds only the in-frame ones, with some missing. The sample has 400,000 or so clones, around 89% seen once. Sequences were obtained from peripheral blood. All receptors derive from a woman in her thirties or forties with COVID-19, enrolled during active disease.

This chain joins TRBV7-9 and TRBJ2-1, with 8 bases fitting TRBD2. The CDR3 is made up of 17 amino acids. With 4 bases clipped from V and 4 bases from J, the junction kept 12 bases outside the gene matches. Germline V CDR1 and CDR2: SEHNR, FQNEAQ (reference sequence). The CDR3 DNA reads as TGTGCCAGCAGCTACACCCCCGGGACTAGTTATTACAATGAGCAGTTCTTC. Protein product: CASSYTPGTSYYNEQFF.

This clone was detected many times. This chain links TRBV27 with TRBJ2-7, with D perhaps matching TRBD1 (5 bases). Germline V gene data show CDR1 as MNHEY and CDR2 as SMNVEV (reference sequence). This CDR3 has 12 amino acids. The V end was cut by 6 bases, the J end by 5 bases, with 11 bases between. The CDR3 here is CASSQGHDEQYF. The CDR3, as DNA: TGTGCCAGCAGCCAGGGTCACGACGAGCAGTACTTC.

The rearrangement links TRBV11-2 to TRBJ2-1, with TRBD2 identical over 8 bases. Germline V gives CDR1 SGHAT, CDR2 FQNNGV. This CDR3 comprises 17 residues. V lost 5 bases to trimming and J lost 6 bases; unmatched junction nucleotides: 15. CDR3 residues: CASSQTSREGALNEQFF. The CDR3 coding sequence is TGTGCCAGCAGCCAGACGTCACGGGAGGGAGCCCTCAATGAGCAGTTCTTC.

The V and J genes are TRBV4-3 and TRBJ1-1; a possible D gene is TRBD1 (5 bases). This CDR3 contains 16 residues. Trimming removed 0 bases from V and 5 bases from J, with 16 bases in between. Germline CDR1 reads LGHNA; CDR2 reads YSLEER. The CDR3 sequence is CASSQDLRAGVTEAFF. The CDR3 nucleotides are TGCGCCAGCAGCCAAGATTTGAGGGCGGGGGTGACTGAAGCTTTCTTT.

This clone was observed a handful of times. V and J are TRBV12-3 or TRBV12-4 and TRBJ1-2; 10 bases map to TRBD1. The CDR3 is 13 residues long. J gave up 7 bases and V 3 bases, and 2 bases lay outside the gene matches. The CDR3 DNA is TGTGCCAGCAGTTTGACAGGGGGCGGTGGCTACACCTTC. Residues: CASSLTGGGGYTF.